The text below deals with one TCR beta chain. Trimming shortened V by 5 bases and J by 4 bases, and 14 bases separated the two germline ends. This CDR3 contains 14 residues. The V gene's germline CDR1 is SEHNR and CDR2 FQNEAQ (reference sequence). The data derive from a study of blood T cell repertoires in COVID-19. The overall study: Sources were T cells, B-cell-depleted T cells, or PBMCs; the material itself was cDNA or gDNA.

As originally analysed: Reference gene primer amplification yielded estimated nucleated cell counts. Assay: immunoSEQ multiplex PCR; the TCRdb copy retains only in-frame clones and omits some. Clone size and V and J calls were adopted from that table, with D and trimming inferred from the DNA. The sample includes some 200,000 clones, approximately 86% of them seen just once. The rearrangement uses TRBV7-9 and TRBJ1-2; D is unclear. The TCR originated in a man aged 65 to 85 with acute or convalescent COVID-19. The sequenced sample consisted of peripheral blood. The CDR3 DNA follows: TGTGCCAGCAGCGCCGCGGGCAGATCCTATGGCTACACCTTC. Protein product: CASSAAGRSYGYTF.